This T cell receptor (beta chain) originates from a study of shared T cell receptors in the human thymus. This table comes from immunoSEQ multiplex PCR, and its TCRdb copy is limited to in-frame clones, with some not included. The repertoire holds over 650,000 clones, with about 87% as singletons. Germline CDR1 reads MGHRA; CDR2 reads YSYEKL. V lost 4 bases to trimming and J lost 3 bases; unmatched junction nucleotides: 5. The CDR3 covers 14 residues. Separately, the same data were catalogued under a study of human thymus T cells. From that report: Thymic tissue was derived from resections collected during corrective heart surgery. Thymic and blood repertoires showed apparently biased V and J gene usage. Overlap was high between thymic repertoires from unrelated individuals, as reported in related research.

The sample consisted of thymocytes. The V gene is TRBV4-1, the J gene TRBJ2-7, with 8 bases identical to TRBD2. This TCR derives from a boy younger than two with a congenital heart defect. In DNA form, the CDR3 reads TGCGCCAGCAGCCCCAGCGGGGGAAGCTACGAGCAGTACTTC. This translates into CASSPSGGSYEQYF.